Listed below are T cell receptor beta chains from one sample, sequenced in a study of blood T cell repertoires in COVID-19. The data were produced by immunoSEQ multiplex PCR, yet TCRdb's version contains in-frame clones alone and is incomplete. The profile shows about 27,000 clones, over 75% of them singletons. Sequenced input: peripheral blood. The source is a human donor with active COVID-19. The donor label of this sample is uncertain. The conserved cysteine and the conserved F or W are not part of the CDR3 here. Only part of the rows carry a size: once, few, many, or a class if the clone is expanded.

TRBV9 | NA | ASSASGTGVRGNTIY
TRBV27 | NA | ASSFSAGGAYNEQF
TRBV6-6 | NA | ASSYPGQAGTEAF
TRBV9 | NA | ASSVAASGRDIQY
TRBV2 | NA | ASSPTRVRTDTQY
TRBV30 | NA | AWSEGVLGAYEQY
TRBV3-1/TRBV3-2 | once | ASSQGGVTSNQPQH
TRBV5-4 | once | ASNWGGSGTDTQY
TRBV29-1 | NA | SVDVGGLTDTQY
TRBV7-9 | NA | ASSSLEAEHGYT
TRBV18 | NA | ASSPDRISPLH
TRBV3-1/TRBV3-2 | NA | ASSPGQGIWETQY